These T cell receptor beta chains were read from a single sample in a study of cytomegalovirus exposure and HLA in healthy donors. Sequencing used immunoSEQ multiplex PCR; TCRdb keeps in-frame clones, though not all of them. Altogether 130,000 or so clones are present, over 65% being singletons, with the ten largest covering 4.3%. Input material: PBMCs. All receptors come from a man younger than 35 in good health and CMV-seropositive. Both conserved end residues are part of each CDR3. Each record gives: J gene, V gene, D gene, clone size, CDR3 protein, CDR3 DNA. A D gene is named only where the DNA matches it firmly. Clone size is given for some rows only: seen once, a few or many times, or a class if the clone is expanded.

J gene: TRBJ2-7; V gene: TRBV6-5; D gene: .; clone size: .; CDR3 protein: CASSYSISGIPEQYF; CDR3 DNA: TGTGCCAGCAGTTACTCGATTTCGGGGATACCCGAGCAGTACTTC
J gene: TRBJ1-2; V gene: TRBV29-1; D gene: .; clone size: .; CDR3 protein: CSVVVGSYGYTF; CDR3 DNA: TGCAGCGTTGTGGTTGGCTCCTATGGCTACACCTTC
J gene: TRBJ2-1; V gene: TRBV2; D gene: .; clone size: once; CDR3 protein: CASSVSVYNEQFF; CDR3 DNA: TGTGCCAGCAGTGTGTCCGTCTACAATGAGCAGTTCTTC
J gene: TRBJ2-1; V gene: TRBV4-2; D gene: TRBD2; clone size: .; CDR3 protein: CASSQTSGRDNEQFF; CDR3 DNA: TGTGCCAGCAGCCAGACTAGCGGGAGGGACAATGAGCAGTTCTTC
J gene: TRBJ2-7; V gene: TRBV28; D gene: TRBD1; clone size: few; CDR3 protein: CASSLARTGGFEQYF; CDR3 DNA: TGTGCCAGCAGTTTAGCCAGGACAGGGGGATTCGAGCAGTACTTC
J gene: TRBJ1-5; V gene: TRBV28; D gene: .; clone size: .; CDR3 protein: CASSLLAGAIGQPQHF; CDR3 DNA: TGTGCCAGCAGTTTATTGGCAGGGGCTATCGGTCAGCCCCAGCATTTT
J gene: TRBJ2-2; V gene: TRBV28; D gene: .; clone size: .; CDR3 protein: CASSYRSRELFF; CDR3 DNA: TGTGCCAGCAGTTACAGGTCCAGGGAGCTGTTTTTT
J gene: TRBJ2-7; V gene: TRBV6-5; D gene: .; clone size: .; CDR3 protein: CASSYRGFTYEQYF; CDR3 DNA: TGTGCCAGCAGTTACCGGGGATTTACCTACGAGCAGTACTTC
J gene: TRBJ1-5; V gene: TRBV14; D gene: TRBD1; clone size: .; CDR3 protein: CASSRQGFNQPQHF; CDR3 DNA: TGTGCCAGCAGCCGACAGGGATTCAATCAGCCCCAGCATTTT
J gene: TRBJ2-3; V gene: TRBV5-1; D gene: .; clone size: .; CDR3 protein: CASSFGGRGSTDTQYF; CDR3 DNA: TGCGCCAGCAGCTTCGGAGGGCGGGGCAGCACAGATACGCAGTATTTT
J gene: TRBJ1-1; V gene: TRBV6-5; D gene: .; clone size: .; CDR3 protein: CASSPHPDRWGEAFF; CDR3 DNA: TGTGCCAGCAGTCCCCATCCCGACAGGTGGGGGGAAGCTTTCTTT
J gene: TRBJ2-3; V gene: TRBV5-1; D gene: TRBD2; clone size: .; CDR3 protein: CASLRLADSTDTQYF; CDR3 DNA: TGCGCCAGCCTTAGACTAGCGGATAGCACAGATACGCAGTATTTT
J gene: TRBJ1-2; V gene: TRBV4-1; D gene: .; clone size: few; CDR3 protein: CASSQDRAGRAYGYTF; CDR3 DNA: TGCGCCAGCAGCCAAGATAGGGCAGGGCGAGCCTATGGCTACACCTTC
J gene: TRBJ1-2; V gene: TRBV7-2; D gene: TRBD1; clone size: .; CDR3 protein: CASSSYDTTVGTANYGYTF; CDR3 DNA: TGTGCCAGCAGCTCTTACGATACGACCGTCGGGACAGCCAACTATGGCTACACCTTC
J gene: TRBJ2-5; V gene: TRBV18; D gene: .; clone size: .; CDR3 protein: CASSPLSSKSGETQYF; CDR3 DNA: TGTGCCAGCTCACCACTATCGTCGAAATCAGGGGAGACCCAGTACTTC
J gene: TRBJ2-1; V gene: TRBV7-8; D gene: .; clone size: .; CDR3 protein: CASSEVSYNEQFF; CDR3 DNA: TGTGCCAGCAGTGAGGTCTCCTACAATGAGCAGTTCTTC
J gene: TRBJ1-4; V gene: TRBV11-2; D gene: .; clone size: .; CDR3 protein: CASSLGGGLREKLFF; CDR3 DNA: TGTGCCAGCAGCTTAGGGGGGGGGCTGAGAGAAAAACTGTTTTTT
J gene: TRBJ1-4; V gene: TRBV6-1; D gene: TRBD1; clone size: .; CDR3 protein: CASSVDRGNEKLFF; CDR3 DNA: TGTGCCAGCAGTGTGGACAGGGGGAATGAAAAACTGTTTTTT
J gene: TRBJ1-2; V gene: TRBV20-1; D gene: TRBD1; clone size: once; CDR3 protein: CSARQGYGYTF; CDR3 DNA: TGCAGTGCTCGACAGGGTTATGGCTACACCTTC
J gene: TRBJ1-1; V gene: TRBV5-1; D gene: TRBD1; clone size: .; CDR3 protein: CASSLGDSQEAFF; CDR3 DNA: TGCGCCAGCAGCTTGGGGGACAGTCAAGAAGCTTTCTTT
J gene: TRBJ1-4; V gene: TRBV10-2; D gene: .; clone size: once; CDR3 protein: CASSERGIDEKLFF; CDR3 DNA: TGCGCCAGCAGTGAGAGGGGGATAGATGAAAAACTGTTTTTT
J gene: TRBJ2-1; V gene: TRBV18; D gene: TRBD2; clone size: .; CDR3 protein: CASSPTSGGYNEQFF; CDR3 DNA: TGTGCCAGCTCACCGACTAGCGGGGGGTACAATGAGCAGTTCTTC
J gene: TRBJ1-2; V gene: TRBV27; D gene: .; clone size: .; CDR3 protein: CASSFYGSNYGYTF; CDR3 DNA: TGTGCCAGCAGTTTCTATGGTTCTAACTATGGCTACACCTTC
J gene: TRBJ2-3; V gene: TRBV13; D gene: TRBD2; clone size: few; CDR3 protein: CASSEGNPSGSKDTQYF; CDR3 DNA: TGTGCCAGCAGCGAAGGAAATCCTAGCGGGAGTAAAGATACGCAGTATTTT
J gene: TRBJ2-5; V gene: TRBV19; D gene: .; clone size: .; CDR3 protein: CASSMWAGQETQYF; CDR3 DNA: TGTGCCAGTAGTATGTGGGCAGGGCAAGAGACCCAGTACTTC
J gene: TRBJ1-4; V gene: TRBV6-1; D gene: TRBD1; clone size: .; CDR3 protein: CASSEPRGITEKLFF; CDR3 DNA: TGTGCCAGCAGTGAACCCAGGGGGATTACTGAAAAACTGTTTTTT
J gene: TRBJ2-3; V gene: TRBV19; D gene: .; clone size: .; CDR3 protein: CASSIARFSTDTQYF; CDR3 DNA: TGTGCCAGTAGTATAGCGAGATTTAGCACAGATACGCAGTATTTT
J gene: TRBJ2-7; V gene: TRBV10-3; D gene: .; clone size: .; CDR3 protein: CAIREDSTYEQYF; CDR3 DNA: TGTGCCATCAGGGAGGACAGTACCTACGAGCAGTACTTC
J gene: TRBJ1-1; V gene: TRBV7-9; D gene: .; clone size: .; CDR3 protein: CASSLDQARVPTEAFF; CDR3 DNA: TGTGCCAGCAGCTTAGATCAAGCCAGGGTTCCCACTGAAGCTTTCTTT
J gene: TRBJ2-2; V gene: TRBV27; D gene: .; clone size: .; CDR3 protein: CASSRWGQTNTGELFF; CDR3 DNA: TGTGCCAGCAGCAGATGGGGGCAGACGAACACCGGGGAGCTGTTTTTT
J gene: TRBJ2-5; V gene: TRBV7-9; D gene: TRBD1; clone size: .; CDR3 protein: CASSFWDRVETQYF; CDR3 DNA: TGTGCCAGCAGCTTCTGGGACAGGGTAGAGACCCAGTACTTC
J gene: TRBJ2-2; V gene: TRBV5-6; D gene: TRBD1; clone size: .; CDR3 protein: CASSYLRGRSTGELFF; CDR3 DNA: TGTGCCAGCAGTTACCTCAGGGGGCGCAGCACCGGGGAGCTGTTTTTT
J gene: TRBJ2-3; V gene: TRBV14; D gene: .; clone size: .; CDR3 protein: CASSQEGLGGAEDTQYF; CDR3 DNA: TGTGCCAGCAGCCAAGAGGGACTTGGGGGGGCCGAAGATACGCAGTATTTT
J gene: TRBJ2-2; V gene: TRBV28; D gene: TRBD1; clone size: .; CDR3 protein: CASSSGQLIGELFF; CDR3 DNA: TGTGCCAGCAGTTCGGGACAGTTAATAGGGGAGCTGTTTTTT
J gene: TRBJ2-7; V gene: TRBV27; D gene: TRBD2; clone size: .; CDR3 protein: CASSLLAGGLNEQYF; CDR3 DNA: TGTGCCAGCAGCTTACTAGCGGGGGGCCTAAACGAGCAGTACTTC
J gene: TRBJ2-7; V gene: TRBV7-9; D gene: TRBD2; clone size: .; CDR3 protein: CASIGASGGYEQYF; CDR3 DNA: TGTGCCAGCATAGGAGCAAGCGGGGGCTACGAGCAGTACTTC
J gene: TRBJ2-1; V gene: TRBV4-3; D gene: TRBD1; clone size: .; CDR3 protein: CASSQAGQGGQFF; CDR3 DNA: TGCGCCAGCAGCCAGGCCGGACAGGGAGGGCAGTTCTTC
J gene: TRBJ2-6; V gene: TRBV10-3; D gene: TRBD1; clone size: .; CDR3 protein: CAIRETGADSGANVLTF; CDR3 DNA: TGTGCCATCAGGGAAACAGGGGCCGACTCTGGGGCCAACGTCCTGACTTTC
J gene: TRBJ2-7; V gene: TRBV4-3; D gene: TRBD1; clone size: .; CDR3 protein: CASSFRTGSYEQYF; CDR3 DNA: TGCGCCAGCAGCTTCCGGACAGGGTCCTACGAGCAGTACTTC
J gene: TRBJ2-7; V gene: TRBV4-1; D gene: .; clone size: .; CDR3 protein: CASSQVHRTVSSYEQYF; CDR3 DNA: TGCGCCAGCAGCCAAGTTCATCGGACAGTGAGCTCCTACGAGCAGTACTTC
J gene: TRBJ2-7; V gene: TRBV19; D gene: TRBD1; clone size: .; CDR3 protein: CASSIVTGHSYEQYF; CDR3 DNA: TGTGCCAGTAGTATAGTGACAGGGCACTCCTACGAGCAGTACTTC
J gene: TRBJ1-6; V gene: TRBV5-1; D gene: .; clone size: few; CDR3 protein: CASSLEWTFSSPLHF; CDR3 DNA: TGCGCCAGCAGCTTGGAGTGGACATTCAGTTCACCCCTCCACTTT
J gene: TRBJ2-5; V gene: TRBV29-1; D gene: TRBD2; clone size: .; CDR3 protein: CSVGLAGVGETQYF; CDR3 DNA: TGCAGCGTTGGACTAGCGGGGGTGGGGGAGACCCAGTACTTC
J gene: TRBJ2-1; V gene: TRBV9; D gene: .; clone size: .; CDR3 protein: CASKMPGENEQFF; CDR3 DNA: TGTGCCAGCAAGATGCCAGGGGAGAATGAGCAGTTCTTC
J gene: TRBJ1-5; V gene: TRBV19; D gene: .; clone size: once; CDR3 protein: CASSIGASNQPQHF; CDR3 DNA: TGTGCCAGTAGTATTGGGGCGAGCAATCAGCCCCAGCATTTT
J gene: TRBJ1-5; V gene: TRBV4-2; D gene: .; clone size: .; CDR3 protein: CASSVQGERQPQHF; CDR3 DNA: TGTGCCAGCAGCGTACAGGGAGAACGTCAGCCCCAGCATTTT
J gene: TRBJ2-5; V gene: TRBV7-7; D gene: TRBD2; clone size: .; CDR3 protein: CASSFGSGGILETQYF; CDR3 DNA: TGTGCTAGCAGCTTCGGTAGCGGGGGAATTCTTGAGACCCAGTACTTC
J gene: TRBJ2-1; V gene: TRBV14; D gene: TRBD2; clone size: .; CDR3 protein: CASSQDAAGVGEQFF; CDR3 DNA: TGTGCCAGCAGCCAAGATGCGGCGGGAGTGGGTGAGCAGTTCTTC
J gene: TRBJ1-2; V gene: TRBV9; D gene: TRBD1; clone size: few; CDR3 protein: CASSAGQGENYGYTF; CDR3 DNA: TGTGCCAGCAGCGCGGGACAGGGCGAAAACTATGGCTACACCTTC
J gene: TRBJ1-1; V gene: TRBV6-1; D gene: .; clone size: few; CDR3 protein: CASIRGNTEAFF; CDR3 DNA: TGTGCCAGCATTCGGGGGAACACTGAAGCTTTCTTT